The 23 T cell receptor beta chains below all came from one sample that was sequenced in a study of response to subunit inactivated influenza vaccine (dated by TCRdb to 2016 to 2019). The protocol used for the library was RT-PCR. The sequencing machine was an Illumina HiSeq 2500. TCRdb itself trimmed the public reads at Q25 with fastp, ran MiXCR and retained productive beta chains. Each CDR3 protein appears once, grouped with its most common genes and DNA. The sample table contains hundreds of thousands of distinct CDR3 sequences; only one count was recorded for approximately 15% of them. Of the sample, 11% falls within the top ten clones. The starting material was PBMCs from blood, obtained about 11 days after vaccination. The source of these receptors is a man aged 45-65 years who received an inactivated influenza vaccine. Donor details come from another sample of the same person, matched by shared clones.

The chain is built from TRBV29-1 and TRBJ2-2; no firm D call. Germline CDR1 is SQVTM and CDR2 is ANQGSEA. V lost 3 bases and J lost 7, with 15 bases in between. The CDR3 spans 14 residues. The CDR3 sequence: CSVESRAGIGELFF. CDR3 coding DNA: TGCAGCGTTGAGTCCCGGGCCGGCATCGGGGAGCTGTTTTTT.

The chain employs TRBV30 and TRBJ2-5; D is ambiguous. The CDR3 covers 11 residues. Trimming left V 0 bases short and J 5 bases short, with 4 bases between. Germline V CDR1 and CDR2: GTSNPN, SVGIG (reference sequence). The CDR3 region is CAWSVTETQYF. For the CDR3, the DNA is TGTGCCTGGAGTGTAACGGAGACCCAGTACTTC.

In its sample, this clonotype was seen many times. The chain employs TRBV18 and TRBJ2-7; weak D call: TRBD1 (6 bases). The V gene lost 6 bases and the J gene lost 1 base, with 16 bases spanning the gap. The CDR3 runs to 15 residues. Germline CDR1 is KGHSH and CDR2 is LQKENI. This CDR3 is CASSPGSGQSYEQYF. CDR3 DNA: TGTGCCAGCTCGCCAGGCAGCGGACAGTCCTACGAGCAGTACTTC. The whole variable domain, filled in from reference TRBV18 and TRBJ2-7, reads NAGVMQNPRHLVRRRGQEARLRCSPMKGHSHVYWYRQLPEEGLKFMVYLQKENIIDESGMPKERFSAEFPKEGPSILRIQQVVRGDSAAYFCASSPGSGQSYEQYFGPGTRLTVT.

The V gene is TRBV6-5, the J gene TRBJ2-5; unclear D gene. Germline V gene lookup returns CDR1 MNHEY and CDR2 SVGAGI. V lost 1 base to trimming and J lost 4 bases, with 13 bases between them. CDR3 size: 15 residues. The CDR3 is CASSYYPGGVETQYF. CDR3 nucleotides: TGTGCCAGCAGTTACTACCCAGGTGGAGTAGAGACCCAGTACTTC.

The chain is built from TRBV6-5 and TRBJ1-2; D is perhaps TRBD1 (6 bases). The CDR3 consists of 14 residues. The V end was cut by 3 bases, the J end by 7 bases, with 15 bases between. Germline CDR1 reads MNHEY; CDR2 reads SVGAGI. CDR3 nucleotides: TGTGCCAGCAGTTATACCGGGACAATCTCTGGCTACACCTTC. It encodes CASSYTGTISGYTF.

The rearrangement joins TRBV10-2 to TRBJ2-7, with 8 positions matching TRBD1. The CDR3 is 13 residues long. Germline V gene lookup returns CDR1 WSHSY and CDR2 SAAADI. V dropped 3 bases and J dropped 5; count of bases not matched to a gene: 3. CDR3 DNA sequence: TGCGCCAGCAGTGACCAGGGGGCACACGAGCAGTACTTC. This encodes CASSDQGAHEQYF.

In its sample, this clonotype was seen a few times. J is TRBJ2-2 and V is TRBV30; D gene uncertain. V was pared by 4 bases and J by 7 bases, with 10 bases between. The CDR3 runs 12 residues. Germline V gene lookup returns CDR1 GTSNPN and CDR2 SVGIG (reference sequence). CDR3 protein: CAWTLGIGELFF. CDR3 bases: TGTGCCTGGACGTTGGGGATCGGGGAGCTGTTTTTT.

This clonotype appeared a few times. V and J are TRBV28 and TRBJ2-7; D is possibly TRBD1 (6 bases). Germline CDR1 reads MDHEN; CDR2 reads SYDVKM. The CDR3 is made up of 14 amino acids. Between the trimmed V and J ends, which lost 6 bases and 3 bases, there was a span of 15 bases. The CDR3 region has the DNA TGTGCCAGCAGGGGGGCACCAGCAGGCTACGAGCAGTACTTC. Its protein is CASRGAPAGYEQYF. Looking up the rest from reference TRBV28 and TRBJ2-7 gives the full variable domain: DVKVTQSSRYLVKRTGEKVFLECVQDMDHENMFWYRQDPGLGLRLIYFSYDVKMKEKGDIPEGYSVSREKKERFSLILESASTNQTSMYLCASRGAPAGYEQYFGPGTRLTVT.

The V call is TRBV11-2, the J call TRBJ1-4; 7 bases map to TRBD1. The CDR3 loop spans 11 amino acids. Germline assignment: CDR1 SGHAT and CDR2 FQNNGV. V dropped 4 bases and J dropped 14; count of bases not matched to a gene: 4. The CDR3 nucleotides read TGTGCCAGCAGCTCCGGGACAGCCCTGTTTTTT. This translates into CASSSGTALFF.

The chain has TRBV5-1 and TRBJ2-3, with TRBD1 identical over 7 bases. The CDR3 is made up of 15 amino acids. V lost 6 bases and J lost 0; bases outside the gene matches: 7. Per the germline V gene, CDR1 is SGHRS and CDR2 is YFSETQ. The CDR3 loop reads CASTLGTVSTDTQYF. In DNA form, the CDR3 reads TGCGCCAGCACCCTCGGGACAGTGAGCACAGATACGCAGTATTTT.

This chain connects TRBV4-2 to TRBJ2-4; 9 nucleotides line up with TRBD1. V lost 4 bases, J lost 8 bases, and 9 bases stayed unmatched. CDR1 is LGHNA and CDR2 is YNFKEQ in the germline V gene. CDR3 length: 15 amino acids. The CDR3 bases are TGTGCCAGCAGCCCGACGGACAGGGGAGTGGACATTCAGTACTTC. This encodes CASSPTDRGVDIQYF.

This clonotype showed up just a few times. This chain links TRBV12-3 or TRBV12-4 with TRBJ2-5; no clear D gene. V lost 6 bases and J 2 bases, leaving 10 bases between the germline ends. CDR3 length: 13 residues. The CDR3 loop reads CASSLLLQETQYF. DNA for the CDR3: TGTGCCAGCAGCTTACTCCTTCAAGAGACCCAGTACTTC.

This clonotype was recorded a few times. The rearrangement links TRBV6-1 to TRBJ1-1; D is unresolved. The germline gives CDR1 MNHNS, CDR2 SASEGT. Trimming stripped 3 bases from V and 1 base from J, with 12 bases between. The CDR3 contains 15 residues. The CDR3 DNA reads TGTGCCAGCAGTGAGGTCGGGAGAGGGAACACTGAAGCTTTCTTT. Its translation: CASSEVGRGNTEAFF.

This clonotype was counted a few times. V gene TRBV2 combines with J gene TRBJ1-5; TRBD1 matches 8 bases. Per the germline V gene, CDR1 is SNHLY and CDR2 is FYNNEI. The J segment lost 9 bases and the V segment lost 8 bases, leaving 12 bases of the junction unmatched. The CDR3 is 14 residues long. This chain's CDR3 is CASSLDRGGLPQHF. CDR3 DNA: TGTGCCAGCTCCTTAGACAGGGGTGGTTTGCCCCAGCATTTT. Filled out from reference TRBV2 and TRBJ1-5, the complete variable domain reads EPEVTQTPSHQVTQMGQEVILRCVPISNHLYFYWYRQILGQKVEFLVSFYNNEISEKSEIFDDQFSVERPDGSNFTLKIRSTKLEDSAMYFCASSLDRGGLPQHFGDGTRLSIL.

In this sample, this clonotype turned up a few times. The chain couples TRBV12-3 or TRBV12-4 to TRBJ2-1; 12 positions match TRBD2. The CDR3 length is 16 residues. V dropped 2 bases and J dropped 6; count of bases not matched to a gene: 5. CDR3 sequence (DNA): TGTGCCAGCAGTTTAACTAGCGGGGGGCTTCGCAATGAGCAGTTCTTC. Residues: CASSLTSGGLRNEQFF.

This chain connects TRBV29-1 to TRBJ2-7; 13 bases agree with TRBD2. This CDR3 region has 16 residues. The trim removed 6 bases at V and 1 base at J, leaving 9 bases unmatched. CDR1 and CDR2 (germline): SQVTM, ANQGSEA. The CDR3 DNA sequence: TGCAGCGTAGAACCGGGACTAGCGGGGACTTCCTACGAGCAGTACTTC. Its protein is CSVEPGLAGTSYEQYF.

This clonotype was recorded a few times. This chain uses TRBV4-2 with TRBJ1-2; no reliable D call. The CDR3 is made up of 15 amino acids. Trimming left V 0 bases short and J 0 bases short, with 8 bases between. The germline gives CDR1 LGHNA, CDR2 YNFKEQ. As DNA, the CDR3 is TGTGCCAGCAGCCAAGATCGGCCAGCTAACTATGGCTACACCTTC. The encoded protein is CASSQDRPANYGYTF.

For this clonotype: The junction departs from germline at one end; a sequencing error may be responsible. The chain uses TRBV4-3 and TRBJ2-6; D possibly matches TRBD1 or TRBD2 (5 bases each). The CDR3 runs to 18 residues. Germline V gene data show CDR1 as LGHNA and CDR2 as YSLEER. The DNA for the CDR3 is TGCGCCAGGAGCCAAGGATGGGGACGGGGCTCTGGGGCCAACGTCCTGACTTTC. Translation: CARSQGWGRGSGANVLTF.

This clonotype occurred a few times. The gene calls are TRBV4-3 and TRBJ2-1, with D possibly TRBD2 on 6 matching bases. This CDR3 region has 16 residues. V was shortened by 0 bases and J by 4 bases, with 13 bases between the two germline ends. From germline, CDR1 is LGHNA and CDR2 YSLEER. The CDR3 loop is CASSQEGGLIYNEQFF. The CDR3 DNA is TGCGCCAGCAGCCAAGAAGGAGGGTTGATTTACAATGAGCAGTTCTTC.

J is TRBJ2-7 and V is TRBV12-3 or TRBV12-4; 9 bases map to TRBD1. The CDR3 has 17 amino acids. Unmatched junction bases numbered 9, after V lost 3 bases and J lost 0 bases. For the CDR3, the DNA is TGTGCCAGCAGTTTGAGACCCGGGACAGGGACCTCCTACGAGCAGTACTTC. Residues: CASSLRPGTGTSYEQYF.

The CDR3 nucleotides read TGTGCCAGCAGCCAAATTGGGGGAGCCACCAAAGAGACCCAGTACTTC. Protein product: CASSQIGGATKETQYF. V usage is TRBV3-1 and J usage is TRBJ2-5; D may match TRBD1 or TRBD2 (5 bases each). This CDR3 is built from 16 residues. Germline CDR1 reads LGHDT; CDR2 reads YNNKEL (reference sequence). Trimming stripped 2 bases from V and 3 bases from J, with 16 bases between.

This clonotype was seen many times. The V gene is TRBV6-2 or TRBV6-3, the J gene TRBJ2-1, with TRBD1 matching over 8 bases. Germline V gene sequence: CDR1 MNHEY, CDR2 SVGEGT. The junction had 2 bases not matched to a gene; V was cut back by 0 bases and J by 4 bases. The CDR3 loop spans 15 amino acids. CDR3 in amino acids: CASSYSQGAYNEQFF. DNA for the CDR3: TGTGCCAGCAGTTACTCCCAGGGGGCTTACAATGAGCAGTTCTTC.

This clonotype has more than one count but fewer than ten. The chain carries TRBV4-2 and TRBJ2-7, with TRBD2 matching 12 bases. The V and J ends lost 2 bases and 0 bases, in that order; junction bases with no gene match: 11. The CDR3 contains 19 residues. Germline V gene data show CDR1 as LGHNA and CDR2 as YNFKEQ. CDR3 coding DNA: TGTGCCAGCAGCCAAAGAGAGGCTAGCGGGGGGGCCGGCTCCTACGAGCAGTACTTC. Amino acid sequence: CASSQREASGGAGSYEQYF.